A single sample is the source of the 11 T cell receptor beta chains below, sequenced in a study of T cells after yellow fever vaccination. TCRdb re-called the 5' RACE reads through MiXCR, storing one row per CDR3 protein. The profile shows under 300,000 distinct CDR3 sequences, 5.5% to 8.5% of them singletons. The source material was CD4+ T cells sorted from PBMCs, sampled on the day of the yellow fever booster vaccination. These receptors all come from a man aged 30 to 45 who received the YFV17D yellow fever vaccine.

This clonotype appeared a few times. The chain combines TRBV5-1 with TRBJ2-3; weak D call: TRBD2 (6 bases). The length of the CDR3 is 14 residues. Trimming pared 3 bases from V and 3 bases from J, leaving 11 bases between. Germline V CDR1 and CDR2: SGHRS, YFSETQ. The CDR3 nucleotides read TGCGCCAGCAGCTGGAGTCTAGCGACAGATACGCAGTATTTT. This gives the protein CASSWSLATDTQYF.

This clonotype was seen a handful of times. CDR3 protein: CASSLEFRREAFF. The CDR3 nucleotides are TGTGCCAGCAGCTTAGAATTTCGAAGGGAAGCTTTCTTT. The chain recombines TRBV7-2 with TRBJ1-1; D not certain. V was cut by 1 base and J by 8 bases, with 11 bases left in between. The length of the CDR3 is 13 residues. Germline V lookup: CDR1 SGHTA, CDR2 FQGNSA. Combining the CDR3 with reference TRBV7-2 and TRBJ1-1 gives the whole variable domain GAGVSQSPSNKVTEKGKDVELRCDPISGHTALYWYRQSLGQGLEFLIYFQGNSAPDKSGLPSDRFSAERTGGSVSTLTIQRTQQEDSAVYLCASSLEFRREAFFGQGTRLTVV.

This clonotype turned up a few times. V usage is TRBV6-2 or TRBV6-3 and J usage is TRBJ2-7; possible D gene TRBD1, 6 bases. This CDR3 is built from 16 residues. Germline V gene sequence: CDR1 MNHEY, CDR2 SVGEGT. Trimming removed 2 bases from V and 3 bases from J, with 17 bases in between. Written as DNA, the CDR3 is TGTGCCAGCAGTTACACCCTTTGGGGGCAAATCTACGAGCAGTACTTC. Its protein is CASSYTLWGQIYEQYF.

This clonotype has ten or more counts. V is TRBV20-1 and J is TRBJ2-1, with 10 bases aligning to TRBD2. CDR1 and CDR2 from the germline V gene are DFQATT and SNEGSKA (reference sequence). The CDR3 consists of 14 residues. V shed 3 bases, J shed 6 bases, and the junction held 5 bases outside the gene matches. CDR3: CSASFSGRANEQFF. The DNA for the CDR3 is TGCAGTGCTAGTTTCAGCGGGAGGGCCAATGAGCAGTTCTTC.

This rearrangement joins TRBV7-2 to TRBJ2-7; 13 bases align to TRBD2. In germline, CDR1 is SGHTA, CDR2 FQGNSA. Losses at the gene ends were 0 bases for V and 7 bases for J; bases not matched to a gene: 9. The CDR3 is made up of 17 amino acids. The CDR3 loop reads CASSLAPGLAGAGEQYF. The DNA for the CDR3 is TGTGCCAGCAGCTTAGCGCCTGGACTAGCGGGAGCCGGGGAGCAGTACTTC.

V usage is TRBV20-1 and J usage is TRBJ2-5; D gene ambiguous. CDR1 DFQATT and CDR2 SNEGSKA come from the germline V gene (reference sequence). Trimming cost V 0 bases and J 4 bases, with 3 bases left between them. This CDR3 is built from 11 residues. CDR3 in amino acids: CSARDLETQYF. The CDR3 region has the DNA TGCAGTGCTAGAGATCTAGAGACCCAGTACTTC.

This clonotype came up a few times. The J gene is TRBJ2-3, the V gene TRBV12-3 or TRBV12-4; D possibly uses TRBD1 or TRBD2 (6 bases each). The CDR3 loop spans 14 amino acids. V was pared by 3 bases and J by 6 bases, with 13 bases between. The CDR3: CASSLSGALDTQYF. The CDR3 DNA is TGTGCCAGCAGTTTGTCGGGGGCGCTTGATACGCAGTATTTT.

This clonotype came up a few times. This chain connects TRBV5-1 to TRBJ2-7; unclear D gene. CDR3 length equals 12 residues. CDR1 SGHRS and CDR2 YFSETQ come from the germline V gene. The germline V and J ends were trimmed by 0 bases and 6 bases, with 7 bases remaining between them. CDR3 protein: CASSLALGEQYF. CDR3 in DNA: TGCGCCAGCAGCTTGGCCCTGGGCGAGCAGTACTTC. The full variable domain, its missing parts supplied by reference TRBV5-1 and TRBJ2-7, is KAGVTQTPRYLIKTRGQQVTLSCSPISGHRSVSWYQQTPGQGLQFLFEYFSETQRNKGNFPGRFSGRQFSNSRSEMNVSTLELGDSALYLCASSLALGEQYFGPGTRLTVT.

The chain uses TRBV15 and TRBJ2-3, with 7 bases fitting TRBD2. The CDR3 runs 13 residues. Unmatched junction bases numbered 6, after V lost 8 bases and J lost 4 bases. The germline gives CDR1 LNHNV, CDR2 YYDKDF (reference sequence). CDR3 amino acids: CATGGSGSDTQYF. CDR3 DNA: TGTGCCACCGGCGGGAGCGGCTCAGATACGCAGTATTTT.

The gene calls are TRBV20-1 and TRBJ2-7, with TRBD2 matching over 9 bases. The CDR3 sequence is 14 residues long. Per the germline V gene, CDR1 is DFQATT and CDR2 is SNEGSKA (reference sequence). The V and J ends lost 0 bases and 2 bases, in that order; junction bases with no gene match: 2. For the CDR3, the DNA is TGCAGTGCTAGAGACTCTAGCGGGACCTACGAGCAGTACTTC. It yields the protein CSARDSSGTYEQYF.

The table lists this clonotype with many counts. J is TRBJ1-5 and V is TRBV7-9, with D possibly TRBD1 on 6 matching bases. CDR3 size: 14 residues. V lost 1 base and J lost 7, with 11 bases in between. Germline V CDR1 and CDR2: SEHNR, FQNEAQ (reference sequence). In DNA form, the CDR3 reads TGTGCCAGCAGCTTAGAAGGGGGGGGGCAGCCCCAGCATTTT. Translated, it gives CASSLEGGGQPQHF.